This is a list of T cell receptor delta chains from one sample in a study of gamma-delta T cells after stem cell transplantation. With CATT, TCRdb re-called clones from the RT-PCR reads. The table has about 2,200 delta-chain clones, around 3% seen once. The sample taken for sequencing was gamma-delta T cells. The receptors originated from a human donor. It is not recorded whose cells these are; they may come from a transplant donor. Each CDR3 is given with its conserved first and last residue. The order of the fields is clone size, D gene, V gene, J gene, CDR3 DNA, CDR3 protein. The D gene is left open where the match is weak. Clone size is stated in some rows and not others, as once, few, many or a class when expanded.

size: medium-sized; D: TRDD3; V: TRDV2; J: TRDJ1; DNA: TGTGCCTGTGACACCGTTGGTCTGGGGGAACGCGGAGCCGATAAACTCATCTTT; CDR3: CACDTVGLGERGADKLIF
size: large; D: .; V: TRDV2; J: TRDJ3; DNA: TGTGCCTGTGACACCGCGGGGATTAGCTCCTGGGACACCCGACAGATGTTTTTC; CDR3: CACDTAGISSWDTRQMFF
size: .; D: .; V: TRDV1; J: TRDJ1; DNA: TGTGCTCTTGGGAACTTCGGGGGGGGCGCCGATAAACTCATCTTT; CDR3: CALGNFGGGADKLIF
size: medium-sized; D: TRDD3; V: TRDV2; J: TRDJ1; DNA: TGTGCCTGTGACGCCGTACTGGGGGCTACTTTGGGCACCGATAAACTCATCTTT; CDR3: CACDAVLGATLGTDKLIF
size: large; D: TRDD3; V: TRDV2; J: TRDJ1; DNA: TGTGCCTGTGACTCAGTACTGGGGGATACAAAGGGGCTCATCTTT; CDR3: CACDSVLGDTKGLIF
size: medium-sized; D: TRDD3; V: TRDV2; J: TRDJ1; DNA: TGTGCCTGTGACACCCTTACTGGGGGATCTTTATACACCGATAAACTCATCTTT; CDR3: CACDTLTGGSLYTDKLIF
size: .; D: TRDD3; V: TRDV2; J: TRDJ1; DNA: TGTGCCTGTGACATGCTGGGGGATACTTCAGATAAACTCATCTTT; CDR3: CACDMLGDTSDKLIF
size: medium-sized; D: TRDD3; V: TRDV2; J: TRDJ1; DNA: TGTGCTTGCGACAACCTTCTACTGGGGGGATCGGCCGATAAACTCATCTTT; CDR3: CACDNLLLGGSADKLIF
size: few; D: TRDD3; V: TRDV2; J: TRDJ1; DNA: TGTGCCTGTGACACCTTAACCACTGGGGGATACGGAGGGAAACTCATCTTT; CDR3: CACDTLTTGGYGGKLIF
size: medium-sized; D: TRDD3; V: TRDV2; J: TRDJ1; DNA: TGTGCCTGTGATCCCCTACTGGGGTACACCGATAAACTCATCTTT; CDR3: CACDPLLGYTDKLIF
size: medium-sized; D: TRDD3; V: TRDV2; J: TRDJ1; DNA: TGTGCCTGTGACCCACTTGACCTACCCGGGGGATACCACACCGATAAACTCATCTTT; CDR3: CACDPLDLPGGYHTDKLIF
size: few; D: TRDD3; V: TRDV2; J: TRDJ1; DNA: TGTGCCTGTGACCTTTTGATGGGGGATACGGGGACCGATAAACTCATCTTT; CDR3: CACDLLMGDTGTDKLIF
size: few; D: TRDD3; V: TRDV2; J: TRDJ1; DNA: TGTGCCTGTGACGGGGTGGGGGATATCGACGATAAACTCATCTTT; CDR3: CACDGVGDIDDKLIF
size: .; D: .; V: TRDV2; J: TRDJ3; DNA: TGTGCCTGTGACAGCGTACTGGATGGAATCTCCTGGGACACCCAACAGATGTTTTTC; CDR3: CACDSVLDGISWDTQQMFF
size: medium-sized; D: TRDD3; V: TRDV2; J: TRDJ1; DNA: TGTGCCTGTGACCATATCCGTGGGGATACCAGGGTTTACACCGATAAACTCATCTTT; CDR3: CACDHIRGDTRVYTDKLIF
size: few; D: TRDD3; V: TRDV2; J: TRDJ1; DNA: TGTGCCTGTGACACCGTGGGTACTGGGGGATACAAACTCATCTTT; CDR3: CACDTVGTGGYKLIF
size: medium-sized; D: .; V: TRDV3; J: TRDJ1; DNA: TGTGCTCTGGGGGCTTCCTATCCTAGCTGGCCCCTGGATGACGATAAACTCATCTTT; CDR3: CALGASYPSWPLDDDKLIF
size: large; D: TRDD3; V: TRDV2; J: TRDJ1; DNA: TGTGCCTGTGACCCAATACTGGGGGATACCCCGAATAAACTCATCTTT; CDR3: CACDPILGDTPNKLIF
size: .; D: .; V: TRDV2; J: TRDJ1; DNA: TGTGCCTGTGACCGGCTTGGCGTCACCGATAAACTCATCTTT; CDR3: CACDRLGVTDKLIF
size: few; D: TRDD3; V: TRDV2; J: TRDJ1; DNA: TGTGCCTGTGACGCGGTCTCTGGGGGATACTCCACCGATAAACTCATCTTT; CDR3: CACDAVSGGYSTDKLIF
size: few; D: TRDD3; V: TRDV2; J: TRDJ1; DNA: TGTGCCTGTGACCCCGTACCGGGGGATACGGGGTACGCCGATAAACTCATCTTT; CDR3: CACDPVPGDTGYADKLIF
size: medium-sized; D: TRDD3; V: TRDV2; J: TRDJ1; DNA: TGTGCCTGTGACACCCTTTTTACTGGGGGATACGACACCGATAAACTCATCTTT; CDR3: CACDTLFTGGYDTDKLIF
size: .; D: .; V: TRDV2; J: TRDJ1; DNA: TGTGCCTGTGGCACTCTGAGGGCCGACACCGATAAACTCATCTTT; CDR3: CACGTLRADTDKLIF
size: medium-sized; D: TRDD3; V: TRDV2; J: TRDJ1; DNA: TGTGCCTGTGACGTACTGGGGGATATCGAGGGGCCCCAGTACACCGATAAACTCATCTTT; CDR3: CACDVLGDIEGPQYTDKLIF
size: large; D: TRDD3; V: TRDV2; J: TRDJ1; DNA: TGTGCCTGTGATTCCCTTACTGGGGGATACGAGACCGATAAACTCATCTTT; CDR3: CACDSLTGGYETDKLIF
size: medium-sized; D: .; V: TRDV2; J: TRDJ1; DNA: TGTGCCTGTGACACCCTCCACACCGATAAACTCATCTTT; CDR3: CACDTLHTDKLIF
size: .; D: TRDD3; V: TRDV2; J: TRDJ1; DNA: TGTGCCTGTGACGTACTGGGGATACCAAGCACCGATAAACTCATCTTT; CDR3: CACDVLGIPSTDKLIF
size: medium-sized; D: TRDD3; V: TRDV2; J: TRDJ1; DNA: TGTGCCTGTGACTCCGTTGGGGGATACACCGATAAACTCATCTTT; CDR3: CACDSVGGYTDKLIF
size: few; D: TRDD3; V: TRDV2; J: TRDJ1; DNA: TGCGCCTGTGATCCCCTTCGCCTGGGGGATAAGTACACCGATAAACTCATCTTT; CDR3: CACDPLRLGDKYTDKLIF
size: .; D: TRDD3; V: TRDV2; J: TRDJ3; DNA: TGTGCCTGTGACACTCTGGGGGATACGTCCTGGGACACCCGACAGATGTTTTTC; CDR3: CACDTLGDTSWDTRQMFF
size: few; D: TRDD3; V: TRDV1; J: TRDJ1; DNA: TGTGCTCTTGGGGAAATACCCTACTCTTACTGGGGGATACGCGGAGTGAGTACCGATAAACTCATCTTT; CDR3: CALGEIPYSYWGIRGVSTDKLIF
size: large; D: TRDD3; V: TRDV2; J: TRDJ1; DNA: TGTGCCTGTGACACCGTGCAGGGGGATGTCCTTGAGTACACCGATAAACTCATCTTT; CDR3: CACDTVQGDVLEYTDKLIF
size: few; D: TRDD3; V: TRDV2; J: TRDJ1; DNA: TGTGCCCGTGTCGAACTGGGGGATACGACCGATAAACTCATCTTT; CDR3: CARVELGDTTDKLIF
size: medium-sized; D: TRDD3; V: TRDV3; J: TRDJ1; DNA: TGTGCCTTCTCCCCCCCCTGGGGGATCTCCGATAAACTCATCTTT; CDR3: CAFSPPWGISDKLIF